These 7 T cell receptor beta chains were all obtained from the same sample, sequenced in a study of spatial heterogeneity in lung cancer. Time point given: sample taken at primary tumor resection. Researchers sequenced whole RNA taken from tumor, nontumor lung or frozen PBMC without sorting. Each CDR3 protein gets one entry after TCRdb re-called the 5' RACE reads with MiXCR. The top ten hold 6.5% to 8.5% of the sample, which has 80,000 to 95,000 distinct CDR3 sequences, under 9% seen once. The material sequenced was PBMCs, taken at surgery. The receptors derive from a male donor with early-stage non-small cell lung cancer.

The sample holds a few counts of this clonotype. The genes are TRBV12-3 or TRBV12-4 and TRBJ2-3; 8 bases are shared with TRBD2. V was clipped by 4 bases and J by 3 bases; unmatched bases: 9. The length of the CDR3 is 16 residues. As DNA, the CDR3 is TGTGCCAGCAGTTCTCGTGCGGGGGGCCCGACAGATACGCAGTATTTT. Translation gives CASSSRAGGPTDTQYF.

The table lists this clonotype with a few counts. The chain couples TRBV6-5 to TRBJ1-1, with a possible D match to TRBD1 (6 bases). V lost 0 bases to trimming and J lost 5 bases, with 13 bases between them. The length of the CDR3 is 15 residues. Germline CDR1 MNHEY, CDR2 SVGAGI. CDR3 amino acids: CASSYSGGLRTEAFF. CDR3 coding DNA: TGTGCCAGCAGTTACTCGGGGGGGCTCAGGACTGAAGCTTTCTTT.

A few counts support this clonotype. J is TRBJ2-4 and V is TRBV28; no clear D gene. Trimming pared 3 bases from V and 0 bases from J, leaving 9 bases between. CDR1 and CDR2 from the germline V gene are MDHEN and SYDVKM. The CDR3 is 15 amino acids. CDR3 DNA: TGTGCCAGCAGTTTTCGGACGTTAGCCAAAAACATTCAGTACTTC. Protein: CASSFRTLAKNIQYF.

This clonotype was seen at least ten times. One end of the junction does not line up with germline, which may come from a read error. This chain joins TRBV14 and TRBJ1-1; 7 positions agree with TRBD1. Germline CDR1 SGHDN, CDR2 FVKESK. The CDR3 sequence is 13 residues long. The CDR3 protein is CASSRDRNTEAFF. CDR3 DNA sequence: TGCGCCAGCAGCCGGGACAGAAACACTGAAGCTTTCTTT. Full variable domain (missing parts from reference TRBV14 and TRBJ1-1): EAGVTQFPSHSVIEKGQTVTLRCDPISGHDNLYWYRRVMGKEIKFLLHFVKESKQDESGMPNNRFLAERTGGTYSTLKVQPAELEDSGVYFCASSRDRNTEAFFGQGTRLTVV.

This clonotype was seen at least ten times. This chain connects TRBV29-1 to TRBJ2-6; TRBD1 is a possible D gene (6 bases). Germline loops: CDR1 SQVTM, CDR2 ANQGSEA. The length of the CDR3 is 15 residues. With 7 bases removed from V and 0 bases from J, the gap between germline ends came to 13 bases. The CDR3 loop is CSALGRGSGANVLTF. The DNA of the CDR3 is TGCAGCGCCCTCGGCAGGGGCTCTGGGGCCAACGTCCTGACTTTC.

This clonotype was counted a few times. V and J are TRBV28 and TRBJ2-3, with 16 positions matching TRBD2. This CDR3 region has 19 residues. Losses at the gene ends were 6 bases for V and 2 bases for J; bases not matched to a gene: 11. CDR1 MDHEN and CDR2 SYDVKM come from the germline V gene. The CDR3 spells CASRGTSGRASPLTDTQYF. As DNA, the CDR3 is TGTGCCAGCAGGGGGACTAGCGGGAGGGCCTCTCCTCTCACAGATACGCAGTATTTT. The variable domain in full, with the rest retrieved from reference TRBV28 and TRBJ2-3, is DVKVTQSSRYLVKRTGEKVFLECVQDMDHENMFWYRQDPGLGLRLIYFSYDVKMKEKGDIPEGYSVSREKKERFSLILESASTNQTSMYLCASRGTSGRASPLTDTQYFGPGTRLTVL.

This clonotype was observed many times. V and J are TRBV7-9 and TRBJ2-3; 7 bases map to TRBD2. From germline, CDR1 is SEHNR and CDR2 FQNEAQ (reference sequence). This CDR3 has 16 amino acids. Losses at the gene ends were 5 bases for V and 1 base for J; bases not matched to a gene: 9. The CDR3 sequence: CASSHNGGIRTDTQYF. In nucleotides, the CDR3 is TGTGCCAGCAGCCATAACGGGGGGATCCGCACAGATACGCAGTATTTT.